This is a list of T cell receptor beta chains from one sample in a study of T cell clonotyping in hematopoietic cell transplantation. TCRdb's copy holds only in-frame clones and misses some; the assay was immunoSEQ multiplex PCR. The sample has some 29,000 clones; less than 85% are singletons. The starting material was peripheral blood mononuclear cells, obtained before stem cell transplant. These receptors came from a man between 40 and 49 years old with acute myeloid leukemia. Some clones in this sample may be carry-over from other donors' samples. Both conserved end residues are part of each CDR3. Fields, in order: D gene, V gene, clone size, J gene, CDR3 protein, CDR3 DNA. The D gene is left open where the match is weak. Size values are once, few and many counts, or a class for expanded clones, and some rows have none.

D: TRBD2; V: TRBV5-1; size: .; J: TRBJ2-3; CDR3: CASSEGGLAGAPDTQYF; DNA: TGCGCCAGCAGCGAAGGAGGACTAGCGGGAGCCCCAGATACGCAGTATTTT
D: .; V: TRBV30; size: once; J: TRBJ2-5; CDR3: CAWKYSQETQYF; DNA: TGTGCCTGGAAGTACAGCCAAGAGACCCAGTACTTC
D: .; V: TRBV11-1; size: .; J: TRBJ1-2; CDR3: CASSREGDGYTF; DNA: TGTGCCAGCAGCAGGGAGGGGGATGGCTACACCTTC
D: .; V: TRBV11-2; size: once; J: TRBJ2-7; CDR3: CASSLAREQYF; DNA: TGTGCCAGCAGCTTGGCGCGAGAGCAGTACTTC
D: .; V: TRBV28; size: .; J: TRBJ1-2; CDR3: CASSLTRYGYTF; DNA: TGTGCCAGCAGTTTGACTCGCTATGGCTACACCTTC
D: TRBD1; V: TRBV5-1; size: .; J: TRBJ2-1; CDR3: CASNPDRGEQFF; DNA: TGCGCCAGCAATCCGGACAGGGGCGAGCAGTTCTTC
D: .; V: TRBV19; size: .; J: TRBJ2-7; CDR3: CASSIVGVSYEQYF; DNA: TGTGCCAGTAGTATAGTTGGGGTTTCCTACGAGCAGTACTTC
D: .; V: TRBV7-9; size: .; J: TRBJ1-6; CDR3: CASSPTFNSPLHF; DNA: TGTGCCAGCAGCCCTACCTTCAATTCACCCCTCCACTTT
D: .; V: TRBV5-1; size: few; J: TRBJ2-2; CDR3: CASSTDNTGELFF; DNA: TGCGCCAGCAGTACTGACAACACCGGGGAGCTGTTTTTT
D: TRBD2; V: TRBV11-2; size: .; J: TRBJ2-7; CDR3: CASSSRLGGVGEQYF; DNA: TGTGCCAGCAGCTCGAGGCTGGGAGGGGTGGGGGAGCAGTACTTC
D: .; V: TRBV6-6; size: .; J: TRBJ1-2; CDR3: CASSYGIAAGHGYTF; DNA: TGTGCCAGCAGTTACGGGATAGCGGCAGGCCATGGCTACACCTTC
D: .; V: TRBV4-1; size: few; J: TRBJ1-1; CDR3: CASSHRDGGTEAFF; DNA: TGCGCCAGCAGCCACCGGGACGGAGGCACTGAAGCTTTCTTT
D: TRBD2; V: TRBV10-3; size: .; J: TRBJ2-1; CDR3: CAISPGRGGYNEQFF; DNA: TGTGCCATCAGCCCCGGGAGGGGTGGCTACAATGAGCAGTTCTTC
D: .; V: TRBV6-1; size: once; J: TRBJ2-2; CDR3: CASSETGPRELFF; DNA: TGTGCCAGCAGTGAAACAGGACCCCGGGAGCTGTTTTTT
D: .; V: TRBV9; size: few; J: TRBJ2-3; CDR3: CASSVAFNTDTQYF; DNA: TGTGCCAGCAGCGTAGCCTTCAACACAGATACGCAGTATTTT
D: TRBD1; V: TRBV7-2; size: .; J: TRBJ2-5; CDR3: CASSLVGGTGGVKETQYF; DNA: TGTGCCAGCAGCTTAGTGGGTGGGACAGGGGGAGTGAAAGAGACCCAGTACTTC
D: .; V: TRBV6-5; size: .; J: TRBJ2-1; CDR3: CASSYGQVGDEQFF; DNA: TGTGCCAGCAGTTACGGGCAGGTAGGCGATGAGCAGTTCTTC
D: .; V: TRBV6-1; size: .; J: TRBJ1-6; CDR3: CASSEKGRNSPLHF; DNA: TGTGCCAGCAGTGAGAAGGGGAGGAATTCACCCCTCCACTTT
D: .; V: TRBV5-1; size: .; J: TRBJ1-2; CDR3: CASSPAGERNYGYTF; DNA: TGCGCCAGCAGCCCCGCGGGGGAGCGTAACTATGGCTACACCTTC
D: .; V: TRBV9; size: .; J: TRBJ1-2; CDR3: CASSAGHRNYGYTF; DNA: TGTGCCAGCAGCGCCGGACACCGTAACTATGGCTACACCTTC
D: TRBD1; V: TRBV6-5; size: .; J: TRBJ1-1; CDR3: CASSRHRTGGSEAFF; DNA: TGTGCCAGCAGCCGTCATCGGACAGGGGGCTCTGAAGCTTTCTTT
D: .; V: TRBV25-1; size: .; J: TRBJ2-3; CDR3: CASRGSLETDTQYF; DNA: TGTGCTTCCCGTGGTAGCCTTGAGACAGATACGCAGTATTTT
D: TRBD1; V: TRBV2; size: .; J: TRBJ2-3; CDR3: CATTLTGKQGDTQYF; DNA: TGTGCCACAACGTTGACAGGGAAGCAGGGGGATACGCAGTATTTT
D: TRBD1; V: TRBV4-2; size: .; J: TRBJ1-5; CDR3: CASSPHGQGGQPQHF; DNA: TGTGCCAGCAGCCCCCACGGACAGGGAGGTCAGCCCCAGCATTTT
D: TRBD1; V: TRBV27; size: .; J: TRBJ1-2; CDR3: CASSPGTGHYGYTF; DNA: TGTGCCAGCAGCCCGGGGACAGGGCACTATGGCTACACCTTC
D: TRBD1; V: TRBV6-5; size: .; J: TRBJ1-1; CDR3: CASSYSWTGMNTEAFF; DNA: TGTGCCAGCAGTTACTCGTGGACAGGGATGAACACTGAAGCTTTCTTT
D: TRBD1; V: TRBV4-3; size: .; J: TRBJ1-2; CDR3: CASSPEKSGQANYGYTF; DNA: TGCGCCAGCAGCCCGGAGAAATCGGGACAGGCTAACTATGGCTACACCTTC
D: .; V: TRBV5-4; size: .; J: TRBJ1-1; CDR3: CASSFAGSMNTEAFF; DNA: TGTGCCAGCAGCTTCGCCGGCTCCATGAACACTGAAGCTTTCTTT
D: .; V: TRBV7-2; size: .; J: TRBJ2-7; CDR3: CASSLKWLGTTKNSYEQYF; DNA: TGTGCCAGCAGCTTAAAGTGGTTGGGTACGACCAAGAACTCCTACGAGCAGTACTTC
D: TRBD1; V: TRBV9; size: .; J: TRBJ1-3; CDR3: CASSPWTGVLSGNTIYF; DNA: TGTGCCAGCAGCCCCTGGACAGGGGTCCTCTCTGGAAACACCATATATTTT
D: .; V: TRBV28; size: once; J: TRBJ1-1; CDR3: CASSLPPIAFF; DNA: TGTGCCAGCAGTTTACCCCCCATAGCTTTCTTT
D: TRBD1; V: TRBV6-1; size: .; J: TRBJ2-5; CDR3: CASGRDRAETQYF; DNA: TGTGCCAGCGGCCGGGACAGGGCAGAGACCCAGTACTTC
D: .; V: TRBV5-6; size: .; J: TRBJ2-3; CDR3: CASSGDPYTSTDTQYF; DNA: TGTGCCAGCAGCGGAGACCCTTACACTAGCACAGATACGCAGTATTTT
D: .; V: TRBV4-3; size: .; J: TRBJ2-1; CDR3: CASSQEDSGVNEQFF; DNA: TGCGCCAGCAGCCAAGAGGACTCGGGTGTCAATGAGCAGTTCTTC
D: .; V: TRBV7-9; size: few; J: TRBJ1-1; CDR3: CASSPGPLEAFF; DNA: TGTGCCAGCAGCCCCGGGCCTCTGGAAGCTTTCTTT
D: TRBD1; V: TRBV4-3; size: .; J: TRBJ1-2; CDR3: CASSPPDRVSGYTF; DNA: TGCGCCAGCAGCCCCCCGGACAGGGTTTCTGGCTACACCTTC
D: .; V: TRBV5-1; size: .; J: TRBJ2-1; CDR3: CASSPRTGIGDSYNEQFF; DNA: TGCGCCAGCAGCCCCAGAACGGGGATTGGGGACTCCTACAATGAGCAGTTCTTC
D: .; V: TRBV27; size: once; J: TRBJ2-5; CDR3: CASRKTGAPKETQYF; DNA: TGTGCCAGCAGGAAAACAGGAGCTCCCAAAGAGACCCAGTACTTC
D: .; V: TRBV10-1; size: .; J: TRBJ2-3; CDR3: CASNNVGGTQYF; DNA: TGCGCCAGCAATAATGTAGGAGGTACGCAGTATTTT
D: TRBD1; V: TRBV7-3; size: .; J: TRBJ1-2; CDR3: CASSRDRNYGYTF; DNA: TGTGCCAGCAGCCGGGACAGGAACTATGGCTACACCTTC
D: TRBD2; V: TRBV27; size: .; J: TRBJ2-2; CDR3: CASRDRFSGSITGTGELFF; DNA: TGTGCCAGCAGGGATAGATTTAGCGGGAGTATAACGGGGACCGGGGAGCTGTTTTTT
D: .; V: TRBV7-8; size: once; J: TRBJ2-2; CDR3: CASSLPSRDANTGELFF; DNA: TGTGCCAGCAGCTTACCCTCGAGGGACGCGAACACCGGGGAGCTGTTTTTT
D: .; V: TRBV28; size: .; J: TRBJ2-3; CDR3: CASSHSSGASTDTQYF; DNA: TGTGCCAGCAGCCACAGTTCGGGAGCTTCGACAGATACGCAGTATTTT
D: TRBD1; V: TRBV4-2; size: .; J: TRBJ1-5; CDR3: CASSQGTGSNQPQHF; DNA: TGTGCCAGCAGCCAGGGGACAGGTAGCAATCAGCCCCAGCATTTT
D: .; V: TRBV13; size: .; J: TRBJ2-7; CDR3: CASSRSRQAREQYF; DNA: TGTGCCAGCAGCCGATCTAGACAGGCACGCGAGCAGTACTTC
D: .; V: TRBV11-3; size: .; J: TRBJ1-1; CDR3: CASSLRGQNTEAFF; DNA: TGTGCCAGCTCCCTCCGGGGGCAAAACACTGAAGCTTTCTTT
D: TRBD1; V: TRBV4-1; size: .; J: TRBJ2-7; CDR3: CASSLRAWDRAEQYF; DNA: TGCGCCAGCAGTCTAAGGGCCTGGGACAGGGCCGAGCAGTACTTC
D: .; V: TRBV9; size: .; J: TRBJ1-4; CDR3: CASNPHGDIQGMGKLFF; DNA: TGTGCCAGCAATCCCCACGGGGACATTCAGGGCATGGGAAAACTGTTTTTT
D: TRBD2; V: TRBV6-1; size: .; J: TRBJ2-1; CDR3: CASSERRRLAGTNEQFF; DNA: TGTGCCAGCAGTGAACGTCGGAGACTAGCGGGAACCAATGAGCAGTTCTTC
D: TRBD1; V: TRBV6-1; size: .; J: TRBJ2-7; CDR3: CASRQGTGTYEQYF; DNA: TGTGCCAGCAGGCAGGGGACAGGGACCTACGAGCAGTACTTC
D: .; V: TRBV5-6; size: once; J: TRBJ2-2; CDR3: CASTGRQGRTGELFF; DNA: TGTGCCAGCACCGGAAGGCAGGGTCGGACCGGGGAGCTGTTTTTT